A single TCR beta chain is shown here with its context. What it recognizes is unknown. The sample comes from a study of graft-versus-host responses after intestinal transplantation. The wider study: Anti-thymocyte globulin served as induction for all recipients, who then took tacrolimus and steroids for three to four years.

Notes on the study in general: Early post-transplant HvG declines showed an association with peak circulating GvH clone levels.

Using immunoSEQ multiplex PCR, the repertoire was profiled, and TCRdb retains in-frame clones only, with some absent. This table has 130,000 to 150,000 clones, around 90% appearing once. The specimen was unstimulated CD4+ T cells sorted from spleen or lymph node cells, collected before intestinal transplant. The source is a human donor who received an intestinal transplant.

The CDR3 region is CAWRGGTKTNIQYF. CDR3 DNA: TGTGCCTGGAGAGGGGGGACAAAAACAAACATTCAGTACTTC. The chain has TRBV30 and TRBJ2-4; D possibly uses TRBD1 or TRBD2 (6 bases each). V lost 3 bases to trimming and J lost 6 bases, with 15 bases between them. This CDR3 region has 14 residues. Germline lookup yields CDR1 GTSNPN and CDR2 SVGIG (reference sequence).